This is a list of T cell receptor beta chains from one sample in a study of shared clonotypes between healthy human individuals. Data came from immunoSEQ multiplex PCR; TCRdb stores just in-frame clones and leaves some out. The sample has about 2.4 million clones, 80% to 95% seen once. Specimen: naive CD4+ T cells from PBMCs. The receptors originated from a man between 18 and 35 years old in good health. Some clones in this sample may be carry-over from other donors' samples. Both conserved end residues are part of each CDR3. The D gene is left open where the match is weak. Clone size appears in some rows only: once, few, many, or a class for an expanded clone.

clone size: -; J gene: TRBJ1-1; D gene: -; V gene: TRBV18; CDR3 protein: CASSLLASTGDLEAFF; CDR3 DNA: TGTGCCAGCTCACTACTAGCGAGCACAGGTGACCTTGAAGCTTTCTTT
clone size: -; J gene: TRBJ1-1; D gene: -; V gene: TRBV6-1; CDR3 protein: CASSRSLMNTEAFF; CDR3 DNA: TGTGCCAGCAGTCGGAGTTTAATGAACACTGAAGCTTTCTTT
clone size: -; J gene: TRBJ1-2; D gene: -; V gene: TRBV5-4; CDR3 protein: CASRGTRGEAAENYGYTF; CDR3 DNA: TGTGCCAGCAGAGGTACCCGGGGTGAGGCCGCTGAGAACTATGGCTACACCTTC
clone size: few; J gene: TRBJ2-3; D gene: -; V gene: TRBV7-3; CDR3 protein: CASSLNSATPDTQYF; CDR3 DNA: TGTGCCAGCAGCTTAAATAGCGCGACTCCGGATACGCAGTATTTT
clone size: -; J gene: TRBJ2-1; D gene: -; V gene: TRBV7-3; CDR3 protein: CASSGFRGGEQFF; CDR3 DNA: TGTGCCAGCAGCGGGTTCAGGGGAGGTGAGCAGTTCTTC
clone size: -; J gene: TRBJ2-7; D gene: -; V gene: TRBV11-3; CDR3 protein: CASSGTSSYEQYF; CDR3 DNA: TGTGCCAGCAGCGGAACCTCCTCCTACGAGCAGTACTTC
clone size: -; J gene: TRBJ2-2; D gene: TRBD1; V gene: TRBV27; CDR3 protein: CASRPDRVDPGELFF; CDR3 DNA: TGTGCCAGCAGACCCGACAGGGTTGATCCCGGGGAGCTGTTTTTT
clone size: -; J gene: TRBJ2-7; D gene: -; V gene: TRBV15; CDR3 protein: CATSRAASVAYEQYF; CDR3 DNA: TGTGCCACCAGCAGAGCGGCTAGCGTAGCCTACGAGCAGTACTTC
clone size: -; J gene: TRBJ1-1; D gene: -; V gene: TRBV6-6; CDR3 protein: CASSYSDGRNTEAFF; CDR3 DNA: TGTGCCAGCAGTTACTCGGATGGAAGGAACACTGAAGCTTTCTTT
clone size: few; J gene: TRBJ1-1; D gene: -; V gene: TRBV7-9; CDR3 protein: CASSLSADTEAFF; CDR3 DNA: TGTGCCAGCAGCTTATCTGCGGACACTGAAGCTTTCTTT
clone size: -; J gene: TRBJ1-3; D gene: -; V gene: TRBV9; CDR3 protein: CASSGLTNSGNTIYF; CDR3 DNA: TGTGCCAGCAGCGGGCTAACTAACTCTGGAAACACCATATATTTT
clone size: -; J gene: TRBJ1-2; D gene: -; V gene: TRBV19; CDR3 protein: CASLRTPYYGYTF; CDR3 DNA: TGTGCCAGCCTCCGGACTCCCTACTATGGCTACACCTTC
clone size: many; J gene: TRBJ2-2; D gene: TRBD1; V gene: TRBV5-1; CDR3 protein: CASSRGQTNTGELFF; CDR3 DNA: TGCGCCAGCAGCCGGGGACAGACAAACACCGGGGAGCTGTTTTTT
clone size: -; J gene: TRBJ1-5; D gene: -; V gene: TRBV6-1; CDR3 protein: CASSEGNNQPQHF; CDR3 DNA: TGTGCCAGCAGTGAAGGCAACAATCAGCCCCAGCATTTT
clone size: -; J gene: TRBJ1-1; D gene: -; V gene: TRBV7-9; CDR3 protein: CASSLARGLGTEAFF; CDR3 DNA: TGTGCCAGCAGCTTAGCGCGGGGGCTTGGCACTGAAGCTTTCTTT
clone size: -; J gene: TRBJ2-1; D gene: TRBD2; V gene: TRBV6-5; CDR3 protein: CASRRGASYNEQFF; CDR3 DNA: TGTGCCAGCAGGCGGGGGGCCTCCTACAATGAGCAGTTCTTC
clone size: -; J gene: TRBJ1-4; D gene: -; V gene: TRBV20-1; CDR3 protein: CSASDNEKLFF; CDR3 DNA: TGCAGTGCTTCTGACAATGAAAAACTGTTTTTT
clone size: -; J gene: TRBJ1-3; D gene: TRBD1; V gene: TRBV4-2; CDR3 protein: CASSQEDRTRTIYF; CDR3 DNA: TGTGCCAGCAGCCAAGAGGACAGGACCCGGACCATATATTTT
clone size: few; J gene: TRBJ2-2; D gene: -; V gene: TRBV7-9; CDR3 protein: CASSLQVGTGELFF; CDR3 DNA: TGTGCCAGCAGTCTACAGGTGGGCACCGGGGAGCTGTTTTTT
clone size: -; J gene: TRBJ1-1; D gene: -; V gene: TRBV27; CDR3 protein: CANARRDREPAEAFF; CDR3 DNA: TGTGCCAACGCGCGCAGAGACCGGGAGCCGGCTGAAGCTTTCTTT
clone size: -; J gene: TRBJ2-7; D gene: -; V gene: TRBV5-6; CDR3 protein: CASSPPWTGTYEQYF; CDR3 DNA: TGTGCCAGCAGCCCACCCTGGACTGGCACCTACGAGCAGTACTTC
clone size: few; J gene: TRBJ1-1; D gene: -; V gene: TRBV29-1; CDR3 protein: CSAVGRDFTEAFF; CDR3 DNA: TGCAGTGCGGTTGGGAGGGACTTCACTGAAGCTTTCTTT
clone size: -; J gene: TRBJ2-5; D gene: -; V gene: TRBV27; CDR3 protein: CASSPGFRETQYF; CDR3 DNA: TGTGCCAGCAGTCCGGGATTCCGCGAGACCCAGTACTTC
clone size: -; J gene: TRBJ2-5; D gene: -; V gene: TRBV9; CDR3 protein: CASSPDSQETQYF; CDR3 DNA: TGTGCCAGCAGTCCCGACAGCCAAGAGACCCAGTACTTC
clone size: once; J gene: TRBJ1-1; D gene: -; V gene: TRBV5-1; CDR3 protein: CASSGTGQNTEAFF; CDR3 DNA: TGCGCCAGCAGCGGAACCGGGCAGAACACTGAAGCTTTCTTT
clone size: -; J gene: TRBJ1-2; D gene: TRBD1; V gene: TRBV28; CDR3 protein: CASSLLATGGGNTF; CDR3 DNA: TGTGCCAGCAGTTTATTAGCGACAGGGGGAGGAAACACCTTC
clone size: -; J gene: TRBJ2-5; D gene: -; V gene: TRBV10-3; CDR3 protein: CAISERSLQYF; CDR3 DNA: TGTGCCATCAGTGAGAGGTCTCTCCAGTACTTC
clone size: -; J gene: TRBJ2-3; D gene: TRBD2; V gene: TRBV15; CDR3 protein: CATRAGSTDTQYF; CDR3 DNA: TGTGCCACCAGAGCGGGGAGCACAGATACGCAGTATTTT
clone size: -; J gene: TRBJ1-5; D gene: -; V gene: TRBV19; CDR3 protein: CASSIQARSNQPQHF; CDR3 DNA: TGTGCCAGTAGTATTCAGGCCCGGAGCAATCAGCCCCAGCATTTT
clone size: -; J gene: TRBJ2-3; D gene: -; V gene: TRBV11-2; CDR3 protein: CASSLVPGATADTQYF; CDR3 DNA: TGTGCCAGCAGCTTAGTACCAGGGGCAACCGCAGATACGCAGTATTTT
clone size: -; J gene: TRBJ2-7; D gene: -; V gene: TRBV5-1; CDR3 protein: CASSYLESQSYEQYF; CDR3 DNA: TGCGCCAGCAGCTACCTGGAGTCCCAATCCTACGAGCAGTACTTC
clone size: -; J gene: TRBJ1-1; D gene: -; V gene: TRBV7-3; CDR3 protein: CASSAGPGPNTEAFF; CDR3 DNA: TGTGCCAGCAGCGCAGGCCCCGGGCCCAACACTGAAGCTTTCTTT
clone size: -; J gene: TRBJ2-1; D gene: -; V gene: TRBV7-8; CDR3 protein: CASSGVGLGKANEQFF; CDR3 DNA: TGTGCCAGCAGCGGGGTGGGGCTAGGGAAGGCCAATGAGCAGTTCTTC
clone size: few; J gene: TRBJ1-2; D gene: -; V gene: TRBV7-8; CDR3 protein: CASSFPGSDYGYTF; CDR3 DNA: TGTGCCAGCAGCTTCCCAGGGTCGGATTATGGCTACACCTTC
clone size: -; J gene: TRBJ2-3; D gene: -; V gene: TRBV11-1; CDR3 protein: CASSPGGGPGTDTQYF; CDR3 DNA: TGTGCCAGCAGCCCAGGAGGCGGGCCGGGCACAGATACGCAGTATTTT
clone size: -; J gene: TRBJ1-1; D gene: -; V gene: TRBV30; CDR3 protein: CAWKSIFSTRTEAFF; CDR3 DNA: TGTGCCTGGAAATCGATCTTCTCGACAAGGACTGAAGCTTTCTTT
clone size: once; J gene: TRBJ2-1; D gene: -; V gene: TRBV7-9; CDR3 protein: CASSLTAAEEQFF; CDR3 DNA: TGTGCCAGCAGCTTGACAGCGGCGGAGGAGCAGTTCTTC
clone size: -; J gene: TRBJ2-7; D gene: TRBD2; V gene: TRBV7-9; CDR3 protein: CASSADLTSAAYEQYF; CDR3 DNA: TGTGCCAGCAGCGCCGATCTGACTAGCGCAGCCTACGAGCAGTACTTC
clone size: -; J gene: TRBJ2-3; D gene: TRBD2; V gene: TRBV2; CDR3 protein: CASTRTSWTDTQYF; CDR3 DNA: TGTGCCAGCACCCGGACTAGCTGGACAGATACGCAGTATTTT
clone size: -; J gene: TRBJ1-3; D gene: -; V gene: TRBV27; CDR3 protein: CASSPRTGTGNTIYF; CDR3 DNA: TGTGCCAGCAGTCCTCGTACAGGGACGGGAAACACCATATATTTT
clone size: -; J gene: TRBJ2-1; D gene: TRBD2; V gene: TRBV2; CDR3 protein: CASSLAGLFTDEQFF; CDR3 DNA: TGTGCCAGCAGCCTAGCGGGACTGTTTACGGATGAGCAGTTCTTC
clone size: once; J gene: TRBJ2-5; D gene: TRBD2; V gene: TRBV7-2; CDR3 protein: CASSLMSGGETQYF; CDR3 DNA: TGTGCCAGCAGCTTAATGTCGGGAGGAGAGACCCAGTACTTC
clone size: -; J gene: TRBJ2-7; D gene: TRBD2; V gene: TRBV30; CDR3 protein: CAWASGRVYEQYF; CDR3 DNA: TGTGCCTGGGCTAGCGGGAGAGTCTACGAGCAGTACTTC
clone size: -; J gene: TRBJ2-2; D gene: TRBD1; V gene: TRBV11-1; CDR3 protein: CASSRDRNTGELFF; CDR3 DNA: TGTGCCAGCAGCCGGGACAGAAACACCGGGGAGCTGTTTTTT
clone size: once; J gene: TRBJ2-3; D gene: -; V gene: TRBV28; CDR3 protein: CASKGVAIGVDTQYF; CDR3 DNA: TGTGCCAGCAAGGGTGTGGCGATCGGGGTAGATACGCAGTATTTT
clone size: -; J gene: TRBJ1-2; D gene: -; V gene: TRBV19; CDR3 protein: CASSIDPLNGYTF; CDR3 DNA: TGTGCCAGTAGTATAGACCCCCTTAATGGCTACACCTTC
clone size: -; J gene: TRBJ2-1; D gene: -; V gene: TRBV7-2; CDR3 protein: CASSLENLARRFF; CDR3 DNA: TGTGCCAGCAGCTTAGAAAATCTGGCCCGGCGGTTCTTC
clone size: -; J gene: TRBJ2-7; D gene: -; V gene: TRBV9; CDR3 protein: CASSVGGTGIYEQYF; CDR3 DNA: TGTGCCAGCAGCGTAGGCGGGACTGGCATCTACGAGCAGTACTTC
clone size: -; J gene: TRBJ2-6; D gene: -; V gene: TRBV5-1; CDR3 protein: CASRLDPGANVLTF; CDR3 DNA: TGCGCCAGCAGACTGGACCCCGGGGCCAACGTCCTGACTTTC
clone size: -; J gene: TRBJ2-6; D gene: TRBD1; V gene: TRBV11-2; CDR3 protein: CASGDRGFPSGANVLTF; CDR3 DNA: TGTGCCAGCGGCGACAGGGGATTCCCCTCTGGGGCCAACGTCCTGACTTTC
clone size: once; J gene: TRBJ2-6; D gene: -; V gene: TRBV7-8; CDR3 protein: CASSLWDAGANVLTF; CDR3 DNA: TGTGCCAGCAGCTTATGGGACGCTGGGGCCAACGTCCTGACTTTC
clone size: -; J gene: TRBJ2-1; D gene: TRBD2; V gene: TRBV19; CDR3 protein: CASSIQREPYNEQFF; CDR3 DNA: TGTGCCAGTAGTATACAGCGGGAACCCTACAATGAGCAGTTCTTC
clone size: -; J gene: TRBJ1-2; D gene: -; V gene: TRBV6-5; CDR3 protein: CASKQGHGYTF; CDR3 DNA: TGTGCCAGCAAACAGGGTCATGGCTACACCTTC
clone size: -; J gene: TRBJ2-7; D gene: TRBD2; V gene: TRBV27; CDR3 protein: CASSFRREESYEQYF; CDR3 DNA: TGTGCCAGCAGTTTTAGGCGGGAGGAATCCTACGAGCAGTACTTC
clone size: -; J gene: TRBJ2-7; D gene: -; V gene: TRBV11-2; CDR3 protein: CASSFFYEQYF; CDR3 DNA: TGTGCCAGCAGCTTCTTCTACGAGCAGTACTTC
clone size: -; J gene: TRBJ2-3; D gene: -; V gene: TRBV28; CDR3 protein: CASRGGATRRVGTDTQYF; CDR3 DNA: TGTGCCAGCAGGGGGGGGGCCACACGCAGGGTAGGCACAGATACGCAGTATTTT
clone size: few; J gene: TRBJ1-2; D gene: -; V gene: TRBV28; CDR3 protein: CASSPPGYGYTF; CDR3 DNA: TGTGCCAGCAGTCCACCTGGCTATGGCTACACCTTC
clone size: -; J gene: TRBJ2-3; D gene: TRBD1; V gene: TRBV5-1; CDR3 protein: CASSSLPDRGVDTQYF; CDR3 DNA: TGCGCCAGCAGCTCACTCCCGGACAGGGGGGTAGATACGCAGTATTTT
clone size: -; J gene: TRBJ2-1; D gene: TRBD2; V gene: TRBV4-1; CDR3 protein: CASSQGRPIPSGRGDEQFF; CDR3 DNA: TGCGCCAGCAGCCAAGGTCGCCCGATTCCTAGCGGGAGGGGGGATGAGCAGTTCTTC